Following are 8 T cell receptor beta chains from one sample sequenced in a study of T-cell reconstitution after alpha-beta-depleted transplantation in children. A library of TCRbeta sequences, prepared with unique molecular identifiers, was generated. TCRdb itself ran the PCR reads through MiXCR, one entry per CDR3 protein. Of about 72,000 distinct CDR3 sequences in the sample, 6% to 8.5% are singletons; the top ten hold around 2.4%. Source: PBMCs from the stem cell graft donor, taken from the stem cell graft. The receptors were sampled from a human donor who donated a stem cell graft to a child with acute lymphoblastic leukemia.

The chain links TRBV18 to TRBJ2-7; D is possibly TRBD2 (5 bases). V dropped 3 bases and J dropped 0 bases, with 12 bases sitting between them. CDR3 length: 15 amino acids. Per germline, CDR1 KGHSH and CDR2 LQKENI. In DNA form, the CDR3 reads TGTGCCAGCTCACCCCAAGACTATAGCTCCTACGAGCAGTACTTC. This encodes CASSPQDYSSYEQYF.

This clonotype came up many times. The rearrangement uses TRBV29-1 and TRBJ1-2, with a possible D match to TRBD1 (5 bases). Germline V gene lookup returns CDR1 SQVTM and CDR2 ANQGSEA. Trimming pared 0 bases from V and 2 bases from J, leaving 19 bases between. The length of the CDR3 is 17 residues. CDR3: CSVEDRGRGGGNYGYTF. The CDR3 DNA is TGCAGCGTTGAAGATCGGGGGAGGGGTGGAGGAAACTATGGCTACACCTTC.

This clonotype was seen only a few times. The chain links TRBV28 to TRBJ2-7, with a tentative D call TRBD1 (6 bases). The CDR3 has 12 amino acids. Germline V gives CDR1 MDHEN, CDR2 SYDVKM. Trimming cost V 6 bases and J 6 bases, with 12 bases left between them. The CDR3 sequence: CASSAGVSEQYF. DNA for the CDR3: TGTGCCAGCAGCGCAGGGGTGAGCGAGCAGTACTTC.

This clonotype was picked up many times. The V call is TRBV7-2, the J call TRBJ2-4; 9 bases line up with TRBD1. This CDR3 is 14 amino acids long. V dropped 5 bases and J dropped 6; count of bases not matched to a gene: 5. Looked up from germline, CDR1 is SGHTA and CDR2 is FQGNSA. CDR3 DNA sequence: TGTGCCAGCAGCCCCCGACAGGGGGGAAACATTCAGTACTTC. This gives the protein CASSPRQGGNIQYF.

This clonotype was recorded many times. The chain carries TRBV10-2 and TRBJ2-7, with TRBD2 matching over 11 bases. Germline V CDR1 and CDR2: WSHSY, SAAADI. The J segment lost 6 bases and the V segment lost 4 bases, leaving 11 bases of the junction unmatched. CDR3 length: 16 amino acids. CDR3 region: CASSGPELAGVSEQYF. The CDR3 DNA reads TGCGCCAGCAGTGGCCCCGAACTAGCGGGAGTGTCCGAGCAGTACTTC.

This clonotype is medium-sized (0.01 to 0.1%) by share. This sequence joins TRBV29-1 and TRBJ2-5; TRBD2 matches 9 bases. V was clipped by 4 bases and J by 5 bases; unmatched bases: 11. Per germline, CDR1 SQVTM and CDR2 ANQGSEA. This CDR3 contains 15 residues. The CDR3 bases are TGCAGCGTTGCGACCCTAGCGGGAATGAGTGAGACCCAGTACTTC. It is translated as CSVATLAGMSETQYF.

This clonotype occurred many times. The chain is built from TRBV12-3 or TRBV12-4 and TRBJ1-6, with 9 positions matching TRBD1. V gave up 4 bases and J gave up 6 bases; unmatched junction bases: 4. The CDR3 has 15 residues. In DNA, the CDR3 is TGTGCCAGCAGTTATGGGGGACAGGGTAATTCACCCCTCCACTTT. Its protein product is CASSYGGQGNSPLHF.

This clonotype has more than one count but fewer than ten. The chain carries TRBV19 and TRBJ2-1; D gene uncertain. The V gene lost 5 bases and the J gene lost 9 bases, with 14 bases spanning the gap. The CDR3 consists of 13 residues. Germline lookup yields CDR1 LNHDA and CDR2 SQIVND (reference sequence). The CDR3 DNA sequence: TGTGCCAGTAGTCTCATCCGAGCTGGTGAGCAGTTCTTC. Translating gives CASSLIRAGEQFF.